This TCR beta chain was captured by sequencing in a study of cytomegalovirus exposure and HLA in healthy donors. Overall study findings and caveats: CMV antigen specificity was confirmed in vitro for a few CMV-associated chains. Several of the most significant clusters appeared, in a later analysis, to be linked to common viral pathogens.

PCR used 60 Vbeta primers and 13 Jbeta primers. This table comes from immunoSEQ multiplex PCR, and its TCRdb copy is limited to in-frame clones, with some not included. The sample has under 200,000 clones; roughly 80% are singletons. This clone was recorded a few times. What it recognizes is unknown. Among the donors, all were healthy bone marrow donors. The CDR3 totals 12 residues. Trimming pared 3 bases from V and 7 bases from J, leaving 9 bases between. Germline CDR1 and CDR2: LGHNT and FRNRAP. V gene TRBV12-5 combines with J gene TRBJ1-1, with D unresolved. This TCR derives from a human donor in good health. Sequencing was carried out using PBMCs. The CDR3 protein is CASGFSRDEAFF. The CDR3 bases are TGTGCTAGTGGTTTCTCCCGGGATGAAGCTTTCTTT.